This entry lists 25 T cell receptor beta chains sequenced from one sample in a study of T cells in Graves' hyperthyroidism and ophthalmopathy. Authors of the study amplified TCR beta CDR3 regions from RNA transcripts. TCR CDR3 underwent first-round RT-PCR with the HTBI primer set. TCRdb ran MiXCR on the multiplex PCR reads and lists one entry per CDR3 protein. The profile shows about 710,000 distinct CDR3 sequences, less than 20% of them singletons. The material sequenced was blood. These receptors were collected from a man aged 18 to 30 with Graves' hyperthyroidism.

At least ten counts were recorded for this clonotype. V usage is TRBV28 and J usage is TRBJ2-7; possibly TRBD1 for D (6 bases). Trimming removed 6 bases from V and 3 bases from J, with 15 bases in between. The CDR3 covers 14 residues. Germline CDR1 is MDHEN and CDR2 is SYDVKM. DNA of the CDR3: TGTGCCAGCAGCGTGGCACAGGGTTTCTACGAGCAGTACTTC. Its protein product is CASSVAQGFYEQYF.

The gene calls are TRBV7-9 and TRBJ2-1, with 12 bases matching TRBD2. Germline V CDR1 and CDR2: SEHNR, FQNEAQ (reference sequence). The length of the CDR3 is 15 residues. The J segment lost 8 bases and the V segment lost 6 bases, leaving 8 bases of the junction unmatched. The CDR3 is CASSSTSGRRDEQFF. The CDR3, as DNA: TGTGCCAGCAGTTCCACTAGCGGGAGGAGGGATGAGCAGTTCTTC.

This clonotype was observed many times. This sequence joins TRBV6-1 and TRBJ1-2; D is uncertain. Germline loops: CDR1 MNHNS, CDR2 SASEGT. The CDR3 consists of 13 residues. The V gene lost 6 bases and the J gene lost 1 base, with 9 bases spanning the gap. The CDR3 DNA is TGTGCCAGCAGACAAAACAGTAACTATGGCTACACCTTC. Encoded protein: CASRQNSNYGYTF.

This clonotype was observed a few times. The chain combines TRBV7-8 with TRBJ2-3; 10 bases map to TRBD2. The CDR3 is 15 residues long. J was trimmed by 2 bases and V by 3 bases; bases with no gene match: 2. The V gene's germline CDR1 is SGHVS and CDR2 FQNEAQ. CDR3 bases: TGTGCCAGCAGCTTCGGACTAGCGGTCACAGATACGCAGTATTTT. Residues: CASSFGLAVTDTQYF.

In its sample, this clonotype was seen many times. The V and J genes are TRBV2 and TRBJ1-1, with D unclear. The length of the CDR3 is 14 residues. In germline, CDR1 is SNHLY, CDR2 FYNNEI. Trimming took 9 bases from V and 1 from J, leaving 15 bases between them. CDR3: CARRTDAANTEAFF. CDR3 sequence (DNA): TGTGCCAGAAGGACGGACGCGGCGAACACTGAAGCTTTCTTT.

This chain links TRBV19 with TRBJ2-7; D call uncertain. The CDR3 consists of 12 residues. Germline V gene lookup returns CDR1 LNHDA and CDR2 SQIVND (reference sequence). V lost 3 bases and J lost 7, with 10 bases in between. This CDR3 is CASSIEGREQYF. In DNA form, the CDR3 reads TGTGCCAGTAGTATCGAAGGTCGGGAGCAGTACTTC.

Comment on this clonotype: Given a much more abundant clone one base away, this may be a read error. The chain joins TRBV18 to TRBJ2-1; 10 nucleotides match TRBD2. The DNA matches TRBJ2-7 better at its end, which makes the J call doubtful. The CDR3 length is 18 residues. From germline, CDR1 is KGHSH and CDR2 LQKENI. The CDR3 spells CASSHRTSGSFSYNEQYF. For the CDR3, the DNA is TGTGCCAGCTCACATAGGACTAGCGGATCCTTCTCCTACAATGAGCAGTACTTC.

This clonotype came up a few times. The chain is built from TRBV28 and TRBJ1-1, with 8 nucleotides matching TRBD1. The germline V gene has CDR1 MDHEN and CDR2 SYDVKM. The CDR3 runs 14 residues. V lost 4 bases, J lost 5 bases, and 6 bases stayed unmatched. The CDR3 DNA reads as TGTGCCAGCAGTTCGGGACAGGTATATACTGAAGCTTTCTTT. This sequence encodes CASSSGQVYTEAFF. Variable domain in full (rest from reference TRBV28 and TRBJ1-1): DVKVTQSSRYLVKRTGEKVFLECVQDMDHENMFWYRQDPGLGLRLIYFSYDVKMKEKGDIPEGYSVSREKKERFSLILESASTNQTSMYLCASSSGQVYTEAFFGQGTRLTVV.

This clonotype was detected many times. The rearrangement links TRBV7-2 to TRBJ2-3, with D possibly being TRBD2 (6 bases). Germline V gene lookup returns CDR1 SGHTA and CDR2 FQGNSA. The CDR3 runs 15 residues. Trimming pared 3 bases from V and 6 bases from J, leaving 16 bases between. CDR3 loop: CASSFQLHRGDTQYF. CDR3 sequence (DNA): TGTGCCAGCAGCTTCCAGCTTCACCGGGGGGATACGCAGTATTTT.

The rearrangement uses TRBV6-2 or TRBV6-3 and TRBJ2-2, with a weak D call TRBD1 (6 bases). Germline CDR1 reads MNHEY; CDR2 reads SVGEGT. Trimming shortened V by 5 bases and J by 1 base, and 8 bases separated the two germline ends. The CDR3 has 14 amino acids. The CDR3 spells CASSRDKNTGELFF. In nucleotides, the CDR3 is TGTGCCAGCAGTCGGGACAAGAACACCGGGGAGCTGTTTTTT.

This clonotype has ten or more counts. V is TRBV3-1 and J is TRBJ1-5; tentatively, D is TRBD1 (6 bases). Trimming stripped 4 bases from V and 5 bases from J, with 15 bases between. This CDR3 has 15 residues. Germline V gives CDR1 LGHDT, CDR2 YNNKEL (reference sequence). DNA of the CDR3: TGTGCCAGCAGCCCGACAGGCAGGGATTATCAGCCCCAGCATTTT. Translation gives CASSPTGRDYQPQHF.

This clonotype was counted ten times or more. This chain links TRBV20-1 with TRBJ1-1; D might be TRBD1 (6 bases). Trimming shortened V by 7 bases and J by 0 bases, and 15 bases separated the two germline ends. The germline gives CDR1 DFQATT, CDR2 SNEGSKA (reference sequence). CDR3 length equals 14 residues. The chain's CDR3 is CSVLRGGMNTEAFF. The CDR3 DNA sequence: TGCAGTGTACTACGGGGGGGCATGAACACTGAAGCTTTCTTT.

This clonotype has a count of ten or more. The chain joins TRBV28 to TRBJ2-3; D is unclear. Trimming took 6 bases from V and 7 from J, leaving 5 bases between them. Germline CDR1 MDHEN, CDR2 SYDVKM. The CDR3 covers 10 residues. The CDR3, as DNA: TGTGCCAGCAGCCGATATACGCAGTATTTT. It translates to CASSRYTQYF.

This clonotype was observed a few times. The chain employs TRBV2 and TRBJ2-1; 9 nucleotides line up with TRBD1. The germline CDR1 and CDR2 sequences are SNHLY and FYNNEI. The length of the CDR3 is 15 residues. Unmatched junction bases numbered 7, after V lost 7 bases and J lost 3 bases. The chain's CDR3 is CASIRDRGGYNEQFF. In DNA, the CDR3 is TGTGCCAGCATTCGTGACAGGGGGGGCTACAATGAGCAGTTCTTC.

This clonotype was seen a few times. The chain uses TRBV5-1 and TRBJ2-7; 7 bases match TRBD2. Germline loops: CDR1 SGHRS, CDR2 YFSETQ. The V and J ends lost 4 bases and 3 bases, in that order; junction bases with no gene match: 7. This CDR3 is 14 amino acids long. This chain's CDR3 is CASSPGTNFYEQYF. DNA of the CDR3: TGCGCCAGCAGCCCTGGGACTAACTTCTACGAGCAGTACTTC.

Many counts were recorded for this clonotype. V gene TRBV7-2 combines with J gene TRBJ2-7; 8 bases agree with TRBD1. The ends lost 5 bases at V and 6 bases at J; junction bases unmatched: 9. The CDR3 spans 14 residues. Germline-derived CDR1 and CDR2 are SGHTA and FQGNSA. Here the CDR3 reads CASSAIAQGGEQYF. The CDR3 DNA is TGTGCCAGCAGCGCCATAGCACAGGGGGGCGAGCAGTACTTC.

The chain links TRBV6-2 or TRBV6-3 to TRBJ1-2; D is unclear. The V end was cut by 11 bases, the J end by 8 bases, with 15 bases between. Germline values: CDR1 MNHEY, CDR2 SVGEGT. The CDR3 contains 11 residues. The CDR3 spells CARKGNSGYTF. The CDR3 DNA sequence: TGTGCCCGCAAGGGAAACTCCGGCTACACCTTC.

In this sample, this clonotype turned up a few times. The CDR3 region is CASRLAGGRYEQYF. In nucleotides, the CDR3 is TGTGCCAGCAGGCTGGCGGGAGGACGCTACGAGCAGTACTTC. The chain couples TRBV3-1 to TRBJ2-7, with 8 bases lining up with TRBD2. V trimming: 6 bases; J trimming: 3 bases; junction bases outside the gene matches: 7. Germline-derived CDR1 and CDR2 are LGHDT and YNNKEL (reference sequence). The CDR3 is 14 residues long.

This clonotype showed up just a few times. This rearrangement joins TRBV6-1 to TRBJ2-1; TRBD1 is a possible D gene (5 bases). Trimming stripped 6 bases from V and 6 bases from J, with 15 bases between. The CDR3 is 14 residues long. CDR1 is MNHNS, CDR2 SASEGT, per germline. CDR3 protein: CASSPLDSGNEQFF. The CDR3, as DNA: TGTGCCAGCAGCCCCCTAGACAGTGGCAATGAGCAGTTCTTC.

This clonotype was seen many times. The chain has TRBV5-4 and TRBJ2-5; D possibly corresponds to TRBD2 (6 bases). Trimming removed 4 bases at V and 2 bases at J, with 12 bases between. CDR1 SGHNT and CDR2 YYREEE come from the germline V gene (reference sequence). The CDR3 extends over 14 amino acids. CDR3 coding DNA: TGTGCCAGCAGCGCCCAGAGCGGGCAAGAGACCCAGTACTTC. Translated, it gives CASSAQSGQETQYF.

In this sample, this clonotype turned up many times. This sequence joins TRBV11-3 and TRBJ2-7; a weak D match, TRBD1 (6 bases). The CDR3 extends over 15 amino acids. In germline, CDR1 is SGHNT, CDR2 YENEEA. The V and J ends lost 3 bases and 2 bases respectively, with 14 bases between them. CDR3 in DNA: TGTGCCAGCAGCTTCAGGGGCAGGGTGACCTACGAGCAGTACTTC. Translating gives CASSFRGRVTYEQYF. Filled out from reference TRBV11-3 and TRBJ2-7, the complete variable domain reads EAGVVQSPRYKIIEKKQPVAFWCNPISGHNTLYWYLQNLGQGPELLIRYENEEAVDDSQLPKDRFSAERLKGVDSTLKIQPAELGDSAVYLCASSFRGRVTYEQYFGPGTRLTVT.

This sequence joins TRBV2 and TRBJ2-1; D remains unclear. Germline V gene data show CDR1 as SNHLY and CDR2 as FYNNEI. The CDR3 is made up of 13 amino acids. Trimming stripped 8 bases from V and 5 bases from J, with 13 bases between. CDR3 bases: TGTGCCAGCTCACCAGACCAGCACAATGAGCAGTTCTTC. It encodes CASSPDQHNEQFF.

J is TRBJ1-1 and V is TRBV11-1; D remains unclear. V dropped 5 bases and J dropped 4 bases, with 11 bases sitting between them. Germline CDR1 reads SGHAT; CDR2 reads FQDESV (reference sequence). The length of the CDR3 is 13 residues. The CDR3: CASSSSEGTEAFF. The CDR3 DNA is TGTGCCAGCAGCAGCTCCGAAGGCACTGAAGCTTTCTTT.

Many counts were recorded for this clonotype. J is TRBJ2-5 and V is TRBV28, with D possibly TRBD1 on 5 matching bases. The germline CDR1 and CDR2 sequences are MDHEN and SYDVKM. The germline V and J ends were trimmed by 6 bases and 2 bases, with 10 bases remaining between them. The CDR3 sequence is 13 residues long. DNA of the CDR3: TGTGCCAGCAGCTCAGACAGTCAAGAGACCCAGTACTTC. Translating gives CASSSDSQETQYF.

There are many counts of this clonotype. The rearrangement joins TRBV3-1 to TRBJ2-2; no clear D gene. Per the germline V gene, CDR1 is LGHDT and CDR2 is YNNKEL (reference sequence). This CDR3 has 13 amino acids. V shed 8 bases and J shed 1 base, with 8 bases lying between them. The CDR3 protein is CASLAGNTGELFF. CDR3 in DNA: TGTGCCAGCCTTGCTGGGAACACCGGGGAGCTGTTTTTT.